This record looks at one T cell receptor (beta chain) sequence and its context. The entry originates in a study of blood T cell repertoires in COVID-19. Germline CDR1 and CDR2: LNHDA and SQIVND (reference sequence). There are 15 residues in the CDR3. The germline V and J ends were trimmed by 6 bases and 0 bases, with 12 bases remaining between them. Assay: immunoSEQ multiplex PCR; the TCRdb copy retains only in-frame clones and omits some. The sample includes about 250,000 clones, around 88% seen only once; the top ten take about 9.3%. This clonotype originated in a man aged 35-49 years who had recovered from COVID-19. Input material: PBMCs or T cells enriched from blood (not recorded which). This rearrangement joins TRBV19 to TRBJ1-3; no firm D call. CDR3 sequence (DNA): TGTGCCAGTAGAATCTCCGGGGTCTCTGGAAACACCATATATTTT. It yields the protein CASRISGVSGNTIYF. Full variable domain (remainder filled in from reference TRBV19 and TRBJ1-3): DGGITQSPKYLFRKEGQNVTLSCEQNLNHDAMYWYRQDPGQGLRLIYYSQIVNDFQKGDIAEGYSVSREKKESFPLTVTSAQKNPTAFYLCASRISGVSGNTIYFGEGSWLTVV.